The rows below give T cell receptor beta chains drawn from one sample of a study of blood T cell repertoires in COVID-19. Assay used: immunoSEQ multiplex PCR; TCRdb lists only in-frame clones, some missing. The table records more than 85,000 clones, around 74% of them present only once. The specimen was peripheral blood. The source of these receptors is a woman aged 55-69 years with acute or convalescent COVID-19. Each CDR3 is given with its conserved first and last residue. The D gene is left open where the match is weak. Part of the rows lack a size; the others show once, few, many or a class for expanded clones.

TRBJ1-1,NA,NA,TRBV19,TGTGCCAGTAGTACGAGACAGCGTGAAGCTTTCTTT,CASSTRQREAFF
TRBJ2-5,TRBD1,NA,TRBV7-2,TGTGCCAGCAGCCCTAGCTTGGGGACAGGGGGACAGACCCAGTACTTC,CASSPSLGTGGQTQYF
TRBJ2-5,TRBD1,NA,TRBV7-9,TGTGCCAGCAGCCTTACGGACAGGGGGAACCAGTACTTC,CASSLTDRGNQYF
TRBJ1-1,NA,NA,TRBV2,TGTGCCAGCCGATTGGACAGGAACACTGAAGCTTTCTTT,CASRLDRNTEAFF
TRBJ2-5,TRBD1,NA,TRBV6-1,TGTGCCAGCAGTGAAGCGACCGGGACAGGGGGGGAGACCCAGTACTTC,CASSEATGTGGETQYF
TRBJ1-5,NA,NA,TRBV28,TGTGCCAGCAGTTCAGGGTATCAGCCCCAGCATTTT,CASSSGYQPQHF
TRBJ2-7,NA,NA,TRBV4-1,TGCGCCAGCAGCCAAGAGGGAGGCAGGCGTACCTACGAGCAGTACTTC,CASSQEGGRRTYEQYF
TRBJ1-3,NA,NA,TRBV28,TGTGCCAGCAGTTCGGAGACTAAGTCCATATATTTT,CASSSETKSIYF
TRBJ2-1,NA,once,TRBV30,TGTGCCTGGACGTTTGGAGCGCACAATGAGCAGTTCTTC,CAWTFGAHNEQFF
TRBJ1-3,TRBD1,NA,TRBV6-5,TGTGCCAGCAGAACAGGGGGGCCTGGAAACACCATATATTTT,CASRTGGPGNTIYF
TRBJ2-7,TRBD1,NA,TRBV7-2,TGTGCCAGCAGGTCCGGGACAGCCTATAGCGAGCAGTACTTC,CASRSGTAYSEQYF
TRBJ1-2,TRBD1,NA,TRBV6-5,TGTGCCAGCAAGCCACAGGGGCCGGTTGGCTACACCTTC,CASKPQGPVGYTF
TRBJ1-2,TRBD1,NA,TRBV5-4,TGTGCCAGCAGCCGCCCGGGACAGGGGGATGGCTACACCTTC,CASSRPGQGDGYTF
TRBJ1-1,NA,NA,TRBV5-1,TGCGCCAGCAGCTTGGACGGACAGCCGAACACTGAAGCTTTCTTT,CASSLDGQPNTEAFF
TRBJ2-3,TRBD2,NA,TRBV5-1,TGCGCCAGCAGCTTGAGGAGCGGGGGGGTGACAGATACGCAGTATTTT,CASSLRSGGVTDTQYF
TRBJ1-6,NA,NA,TRBV5-1,TGCGCCAGCAGAGATGGGGGGGTGGGTTCACCCCTCCACTTT,CASRDGGVGSPLHF
TRBJ1-4,NA,NA,TRBV5-4,TGTGCCAGCAGCCGAACCACAGACACTAATGAAAAACTGTTTTTT,CASSRTTDTNEKLFF
TRBJ2-7,NA,NA,TRBV19,TGTGCCAGTAGTACCGCCTCTAGCTACGAGCAGTACTTC,CASSTASSYEQYF
TRBJ1-6,NA,NA,TRBV7-9,TGTGCCAGCAGCTTGGGTAGCAGCTATAATTCACCCCTCCACTTT,CASSLGSSYNSPLHF
TRBJ2-7,TRBD1,NA,TRBV13,TGTGCCAGCAGCTACGGGACAGATCCCTACGAGCAGTACTTC,CASSYGTDPYEQYF
TRBJ1-5,NA,NA,TRBV12-3/TRBV12-4,TGTGCCAGCAGCTTGTTGTCCAATCAGCCCCAGCATTTT,CASSLLSNQPQHF
TRBJ1-4,NA,many,TRBV27,TGTGCCAGCCGAGGGTGGACGAATGAAAAACTGTTTTTT,CASRGWTNEKLFF
TRBJ2-3,NA,few,TRBV9,TGTGCCAGCAGCGTAGGCCTAGATCGATGGACAGATACGCAGTATTTT,CASSVGLDRWTDTQYF
TRBJ2-6,TRBD1,few,TRBV9,TGTGCCAGCAGCGACTCGACAGGGCCTGGGGCCAACGTCCTGACTTTC,CASSDSTGPGANVLTF
TRBJ1-4,NA,NA,TRBV10-3,TGTGCCATCAGTGAGCGTGGTTTTGGGGGGAGTGAAAAACTGTTTTTT,CAISERGFGGSEKLFF
TRBJ1-4,NA,NA,TRBV19,TGTGCCAGTAGTATAAGGACTATATCTGCAACTAATGAAAAACTGTTTTTT,CASSIRTISATNEKLFF
TRBJ2-7,NA,NA,TRBV12-3/TRBV12-4,TGTGCCAGCAGGATTGACAGAGACTACGAGCAGTACTTC,CASRIDRDYEQYF
TRBJ1-1,TRBD1,NA,TRBV12-5,TGTGCTAGTGGTATGGACAGGGGTTTTGAGATTGCTGAAGCTTTCTTT,CASGMDRGFEIAEAFF
TRBJ1-6,NA,NA,TRBV9,TGTGCCAGCAGTTCGGGAGCGAATAATTCACCCCTCCACTTT,CASSSGANNSPLHF
TRBJ2-7,TRBD1,NA,TRBV5-1,TGCGCCAGCAGCGAGACAGGGAGTCTACGGGAGCAGTACTTC,CASSETGSLREQYF
TRBJ2-7,TRBD1,NA,TRBV7-2,TGTGCCAGCAGCTTAGGAAAGGGGGCAAGCGAGCAGTACTTC,CASSLGKGASEQYF
TRBJ1-1,TRBD1,NA,TRBV5-1,TGCGCCAGCAGCCTACAGGGGTTTGGAGTGAACACTGAAGCTTTCTTT,CASSLQGFGVNTEAFF
TRBJ1-6,TRBD1,NA,TRBV11-2,TGTGCCAGCAGCTGGACAGGGTGGGGGGGTTTTCGCAATTCACCCCTCCACTTT,CASSWTGWGGFRNSPLHF
TRBJ1-4,NA,NA,TRBV30,TGTGCCTGGAGAGGGGTTAATGAAAAACTGTTTTTT,CAWRGVNEKLFF
TRBJ2-5,TRBD1,few,TRBV30,TGTGCCTGGGCGACAGGGGACGGGGAGACCCAGTACTTC,CAWATGDGETQYF
TRBJ1-2,TRBD1,NA,TRBV5-1,TGCGCCAGCAGCGACCTTGATTGGGACAGCTATGGCTACACCTTC,CASSDLDWDSYGYTF